This TCR beta chain was identified in a study of T-cell reconstitution after alpha-beta-depleted transplantation in children. Preparation of the TCRbeta library was carried out with unique molecular identifiers. TCRdb ran MiXCR on the PCR reads and lists one entry per CDR3 protein. The sample includes 230,000 or so distinct CDR3 sequences, roughly a tenth of them seen just once. The germline V and J ends were trimmed by 0 bases and 2 bases, with 11 bases remaining between them. In germline, CDR1 is SSHAT, CDR2 FNYEAQ (reference sequence). The CDR3 runs 16 residues. The clonotype originates from a human donor who donated a stem cell graft to a child with SCID. This sequence joins TRBV7-7 and TRBJ1-3; D is perhaps TRBD1 (5 bases). Material: PBMCs from the stem cell graft donor, obtained from the stem cell graft. The CDR3 is CASSLAGVSTGNTIYF. For the CDR3, the DNA is TGTGCCAGCAGCTTAGCGGGGGTTTCTACTGGAAACACCATATATTTT.